One and the same sample provided the 19 T cell receptor beta chains below, sequenced in a study of T-cell reconstitution after alpha-beta-depleted transplantation in children. TCRbeta library construction was performed incorporating unique molecular identifiers. TCRdb called the PCR reads again in MiXCR, with one record for every CDR3 protein. The sample includes about 980,000 distinct CDR3 sequences, about 29% of them seen just once. Source: PBMCs, mostly from graft donor cells, taken 360 days after TCRalphabeta/CD19-depleted stem cell transplant. These receptors were collected from a boy less than two years old who had a stem cell transplant for SCID, so the T cells may come from the graft donor.

The chain links TRBV7-3 to TRBJ1-1, with D hard to call. V lost 0 bases, J lost 1 base, and 9 bases lay in between. Per the germline V gene, CDR1 is SGHTA and CDR2 is FQGTGA. The CDR3 spans 15 residues. The CDR3 loop reads CASSLTGRENTEAFF. For the CDR3, the DNA is TGTGCCAGCAGCTTAACAGGGAGAGAGAACACTGAAGCTTTCTTT.

The chain combines TRBV29-1 with TRBJ2-7; D remains ambiguous. The CDR3 is made up of 14 amino acids. CDR1 and CDR2 (germline): SQVTM, ANQGSEA. V lost 6 bases and J 2 bases, leaving 17 bases between the germline ends. CDR3 nucleotide sequence: TGCAGCGTCTCAGCCGCGAACCGGCCCTACGAGCAGTACTTC. This translates into CSVSAANRPYEQYF.

V usage is TRBV5-1 and J usage is TRBJ2-3; 11 bases agree with TRBD1. There are 15 residues in the CDR3. The J segment lost 4 bases and the V segment lost 0 bases, leaving 1 base of the junction unmatched. CDR1 and CDR2 from the germline V gene are SGHRS and YFSETQ. CDR3 in amino acids: CASSLEGQGADTQYF. CDR3 sequence (DNA): TGCGCCAGCAGCTTGGAGGGACAGGGGGCAGATACGCAGTATTTT.

The chain links TRBV12-3 or TRBV12-4 to TRBJ2-5, with a tentative D call TRBD2 (7 bases). Trimming shortened V by 3 bases and J by 8 bases, and 16 bases separated the two germline ends. The CDR3 spans 14 residues. CDR3 residues: CASSFGGASSTQYF. CDR3 coding DNA: TGTGCCAGCAGTTTTGGGGGGGCCTCTTCTACCCAGTACTTC.

The chain links TRBV3-1 to TRBJ2-5; the match to TRBD2 covers 10 bases. CDR1 and CDR2 from the germline V gene are LGHDT and YNNKEL (reference sequence). Trimming cost V 1 base and J 0 bases; bases outside gene matches: 2. This CDR3 is built from 16 residues. CDR3 region: CASSQATSGHQETQYF. The CDR3 DNA follows: TGTGCCAGCAGCCAAGCGACTAGCGGGCACCAAGAGACCCAGTACTTC.

This clonotype was observed a few times. CDR3 sequence: CASSPSDVLRAQYF. CDR3 sequence (DNA): TGTGCCAGCAGCCCTTCGGACGTCCTCCGGGCCCAGTACTTC. The chain links TRBV12-3 or TRBV12-4 to TRBJ2-5; D gene unclear. The CDR3 is made up of 14 amino acids. Trimming removed 6 bases at V and 9 bases at J, with 20 bases between.

The V gene is TRBV20-1, the J gene TRBJ2-7, with 10 bases fitting TRBD2. The CDR3 totals 14 residues. J lost 5 bases, V lost 6 bases, and 10 bases had no gene match. Germline V gene data show CDR1 as DFQATT and CDR2 as SNEGSKA (reference sequence). CDR3: CSASPTAGGHEQYF. The CDR3 nucleotides read TGCAGTGCCAGTCCGACAGCGGGGGGGCACGAGCAGTACTTC.

V usage is TRBV10-3 and J usage is TRBJ2-7; 7 bases align to TRBD1. This CDR3 comprises 15 residues. CDR1 is ENHRY, CDR2 SYGVKD, per germline. V lost 6 bases and J lost 2; bases outside the gene matches: 10. For the CDR3, the DNA is TGTGCCATCAGCGGTCGACAGGGTCCAACCTACGAGCAGTACTTC. Protein product: CAISGRQGPTYEQYF.

The chain combines TRBV27 with TRBJ1-4, with D hard to call. The CDR3 sequence is 13 residues long. Germline V CDR1 and CDR2: MNHEY, SMNVEV (reference sequence). V dropped 5 bases and J dropped 5 bases, with 9 bases sitting between them. This CDR3 is CASSVRRNEKLFF. The CDR3 coding sequence is TGTGCCAGCAGTGTAAGGCGGAATGAAAAACTGTTTTTT.

This clonotype has just a few counts. The V call is TRBV10-2, the J call TRBJ2-4; D remains ambiguous. Germline V gives CDR1 WSHSY, CDR2 SAAADI. V shed 7 bases and J shed 1 base, with 5 bases lying between them. There are 12 residues in the CDR3. Here the CDR3 reads CASIGAKNIQYF. CDR3 DNA sequence: TGCGCCAGCATAGGGGCCAAAAACATTCAGTACTTC.

V and J are TRBV6-1 and TRBJ2-7; tentatively, D is TRBD1 or TRBD2 (5 bases each). V lost 1 base and J 7 bases, leaving 11 bases between the germline ends. The germline CDR1 and CDR2 sequences are MNHNS and SASEGT. The CDR3 is made up of 13 amino acids. This CDR3 is CASSEGGGTEQYF. Written as DNA, the CDR3 is TGTGCCAGCAGTGAAGGGGGTGGGACGGAGCAGTACTTC.

This rearrangement joins TRBV19 to TRBJ2-6; 7 bases map to TRBD1. This CDR3 is built from 18 residues. V lost 5 bases, J lost 1 base, and 11 bases stayed unmatched. Germline assignment: CDR1 LNHDA and CDR2 SQIVND (reference sequence). CDR3 protein: CASSLRDSWKSGANVLTF. In DNA form, the CDR3 reads TGTGCCAGTAGTCTACGGGACAGTTGGAAATCTGGGGCCAACGTCCTGACTTTC. Together with reference TRBV19 and TRBJ2-6, the CDR3 gives the full variable domain: DGGITQSPKYLFRKEGQNVTLSCEQNLNHDAMYWYRQDPGQGLRLIYYSQIVNDFQKGDIAEGYSVSREKKESFPLTVTSAQKNPTAFYLCASSLRDSWKSGANVLTFGAGSRLTVL.

This clonotype was counted between two and nine times. The genes are TRBV28 and TRBJ2-1, with D possibly TRBD2 on 6 matching bases. Germline values: CDR1 MDHEN, CDR2 SYDVKM. This CDR3 region has 16 residues. Trimming took 3 bases from V and 8 from J, leaving 20 bases between them. CDR3 amino acids: CASSFNDLRRVDEQFF. For the CDR3, the DNA is TGTGCCAGCAGTTTTAATGACTTACGGAGGGTCGATGAGCAGTTCTTC.

This clonotype was detected only a few times. The chain links TRBV10-2 to TRBJ2-1; D ambiguous. V lost 6 bases, J lost 6 bases, and 12 bases lay in between. The CDR3 is 13 residues long. Germline V gene data show CDR1 as WSHSY and CDR2 as SAAADI. CDR3 in amino acids: CASRASGLNEQFF. The CDR3 nucleotides read TGCGCCAGCAGAGCTTCGGGCCTCAATGAGCAGTTCTTC.

The chain links TRBV12-3 or TRBV12-4 to TRBJ2-5, with TRBD1 as a possible D gene (7 bases). Deletions cut 3 bases from V and 0 bases from J, with 17 bases between. The CDR3 extends over 17 amino acids. The CDR3 is CASSFAGGGTDQETQYF. For the CDR3, the DNA is TGTGCCAGCAGTTTCGCGGGTGGGGGGACAGACCAAGAGACCCAGTACTTC.

The chain is built from TRBV7-6 and TRBJ2-7, with D unclear. Germline loops: CDR1 SGHVS, CDR2 FNYEAQ. V was shortened by 3 bases and J by 7 bases, with 10 bases between the two germline ends. The CDR3 totals 12 residues. CDR3 nucleotides: TGTGCCAGCAGCTTCCCGACGGAAGAGCAGTACTTC. Residues: CASSFPTEEQYF.

The J gene is TRBJ2-7, the V gene TRBV6-5; D unresolved. Germline CDR1 reads MNHEY; CDR2 reads SVGAGI. Trimming stripped 0 bases from V and 2 bases from J, with 8 bases between. This CDR3 has 14 residues. In nucleotides, the CDR3 is TGTGCCAGCAGTTACTCGTCAGTGACCTACGAGCAGTACTTC. Encoded protein: CASSYSSVTYEQYF.

The gene calls are TRBV29-1 and TRBJ1-2; D gene unclear. The germline V gene has CDR1 SQVTM and CDR2 ANQGSEA. This CDR3 is 15 amino acids long. Trimming left V 4 bases short and J 0 bases short, with 15 bases between. The CDR3 sequence is CSVGEITRANYGYTF. The DNA of the CDR3 is TGCAGCGTTGGAGAAATTACTCGCGCTAACTATGGCTACACCTTC.

The V and J genes are TRBV5-6 and TRBJ2-4; a weak D match, TRBD1 (5 bases). The CDR3 sequence is 15 residues long. The germline gives CDR1 SGHDT, CDR2 YYEEEE. V lost 0 bases, J lost 3 bases, and 10 bases lay in between. The CDR3 DNA follows: TGTGCCAGCAGCTTGGTAGGGGTTGACAAAAACATTCAGTACTTC. This gives the protein CASSLVGVDKNIQYF.